This T cell receptor beta chain was retrieved from a study of OX40 agonist ivuxolimab in advanced cancers. Per the germline V gene, CDR1 is SGHTA and CDR2 is FQGNSA. The CDR3 is 11 residues long. The V end lost 5 bases, the J end lost 2 bases, and 2 bases lay between the germline ends. The table came from immunoSEQ multiplex PCR; TCRdb's copy has only in-frame clones and leaves some out. The sample contains about 47,000 clones, 80% to 85% of which appear only once. V is TRBV7-2 and J is TRBJ2-3; D call uncertain. Material: CD4+ or CD8+ T cells sorted from blood, obtained in a trial of the OX40 agonist ivuxolimab. This receptor was taken from an adult with an advanced solid tumor such as melanoma, head and neck, liver or kidney cancer. CDR3 sequence: CASSPTDTQYF. The CDR3 nucleotides are TGTGCCAGCAGCCCCACAGATACGCAGTATTTT.